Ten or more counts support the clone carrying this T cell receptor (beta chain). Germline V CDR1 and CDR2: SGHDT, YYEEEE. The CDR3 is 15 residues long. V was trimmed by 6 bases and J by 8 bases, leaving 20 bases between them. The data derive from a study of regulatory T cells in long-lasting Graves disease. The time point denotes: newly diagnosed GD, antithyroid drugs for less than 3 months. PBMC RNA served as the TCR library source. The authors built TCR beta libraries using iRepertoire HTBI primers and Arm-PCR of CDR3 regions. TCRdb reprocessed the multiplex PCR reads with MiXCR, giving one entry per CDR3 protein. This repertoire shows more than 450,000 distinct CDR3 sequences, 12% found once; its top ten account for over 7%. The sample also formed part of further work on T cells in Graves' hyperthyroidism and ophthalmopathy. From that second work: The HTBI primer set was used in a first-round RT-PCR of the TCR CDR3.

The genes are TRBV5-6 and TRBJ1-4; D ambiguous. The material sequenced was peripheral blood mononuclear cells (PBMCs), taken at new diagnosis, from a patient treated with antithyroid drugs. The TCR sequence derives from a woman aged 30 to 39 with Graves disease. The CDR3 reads CASNHRDAAGEKLFF. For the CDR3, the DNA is TGTGCCAGCAACCACCGAGACGCGGCTGGCGAAAAACTGTTTTTT.